This is a list of T cell receptor beta chains from one sample in a study of early T cells in non-severe SARS-CoV-2 infection. TCRdb fed the 5' RACE reads into MiXCR, producing one record per CDR3 protein. The sample lists tens of thousands of distinct CDR3 sequences; 9.5% to 15% were seen once. The sequenced material came from whole blood. Source of these receptors: an adult who was a healthcare worker with PCR-confirmed SARS-CoV-2 infection or an uninfected control (not recorded which). The CDR3 runs from the conserved cysteine through the conserved F or W. D genes are given only for firm matches.

TRBV9,.,TRBJ2-3,CASSALTSSTDTQYF
TRBV15,.,TRBJ2-2,CATSRDRVLTGELFF
TRBV7-2,.,TRBJ2-1,CASSLGLGSYEQFF
TRBV6-6,.,TRBJ1-5,CASSYYQNNQPQHF
TRBV14,.,TRBJ2-1,CASSHRQGLSWEQFF
TRBV4-1,TRBD2,TRBJ2-3,CASSQGAAGGLTDTQYF
TRBV5-4,.,TRBJ2-3,CASSLGSGTTRTQYF
TRBV7-9,.,TRBJ2-3,CASSYGTSLTDTQYF
TRBV25-1,TRBD1,TRBJ1-1,CASSGPWGQVNTEAFF
TRBV29-1,TRBD1,TRBJ2-7,CSVGQGAGEQYF
TRBV12-3/TRBV12-4,TRBD1,TRBJ1-1,CASSRQGWTEAFF
TRBV6-1,.,TRBJ2-6,CASKGGGTDSGANVLTF
TRBV7-9,.,TRBJ2-7,CASSPAGIAAYEQYF
TRBV29-1,.,TRBJ2-5,CSVQDIRRQETQYF
TRBV6-5,.,TRBJ2-1,CASRTVIGASRGNEQFF
TRBV7-3,.,TRBJ2-2,CASSPNVMGGGGELFF
TRBV12-5,TRBD2,TRBJ2-3,CASGLVTGGVRLAGSTQYF
TRBV4-1,.,TRBJ2-7,CASSQGARDEQYF
TRBV7-2,TRBD1,TRBJ1-5,CASSLGTGGNQPQHF
TRBV7-8,.,TRBJ2-6,CASSFVRASGANVLTF
TRBV7-9,TRBD2,TRBJ2-1,CASSLVYRTSSYNEQFF
TRBV7-7,.,TRBJ2-1,CASSSGPGGNEQFF
TRBV24-1,TRBD2,TRBJ2-7,CATSETGGGAGAYEQYF
TRBV12-5,TRBD2,TRBJ2-1,CASASVYSGSTDEQFF
TRBV3-1,TRBD2,TRBJ2-1,CASSQGTRSYNEQFF
TRBV28,.,TRBJ2-7,CASGGGATYEQYF
TRBV20-1,.,TRBJ1-5,CSASDGSNQPQHF
TRBV5-1,.,TRBJ1-2,CASSLGAGGNYGYTF
TRBV7-9,.,TRBJ2-3,CASSSGLQGTDTQYF
TRBV6-1,.,TRBJ1-1,CASSEGGSTEAFF
TRBV5-1,.,TRBJ2-3,CASSLSVHTDTQYF
TRBV6-1,.,TRBJ1-2,CASRGFPWRPGNYGYTF
TRBV21-1,.,TRBJ2-7,CASSKARDRGYEQYF
TRBV2,.,TRBJ2-1,CASSDQVYNEQFF
TRBV7-9,.,TRBJ2-6,CASSFVGVAGRGSGANVLTF
TRBV4-1,.,TRBJ1-5,CASSQEGGMSNQPQHF
TRBV12-3/TRBV12-4,.,TRBJ1-6,CASRLNPNSPLHF